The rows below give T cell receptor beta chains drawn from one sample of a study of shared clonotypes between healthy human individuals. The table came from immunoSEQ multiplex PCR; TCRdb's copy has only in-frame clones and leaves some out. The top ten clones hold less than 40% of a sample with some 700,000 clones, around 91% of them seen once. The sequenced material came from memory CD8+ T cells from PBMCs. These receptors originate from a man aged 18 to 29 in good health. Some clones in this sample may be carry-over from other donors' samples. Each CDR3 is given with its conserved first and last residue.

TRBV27 CASSFTGGDYGYTF
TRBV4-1 CASSQIGTGREKLFF
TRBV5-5 CASSFIGRVNTEAFF
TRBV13 CASSSSPKAYEQYF
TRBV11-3 CASSRRTGGTDTQYF
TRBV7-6 CASSPRQGGSPLHF
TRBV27 CASSSLSGSSYNEQFF
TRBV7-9 CASSLGGSGRRYNEQFF
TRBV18 CASSPLGLYGYTF
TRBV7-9 CASRGRDRASDTQYF
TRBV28 CASSSPHRLTGELFF
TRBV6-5 CASSDLDGTEAFF
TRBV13 CASSSVTKETQYF
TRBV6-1 CASSEAAGGDNSPLHF
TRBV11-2 CASSVRMLGRGEQFF
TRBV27 CASSLGGAWANVLTF
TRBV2 CASSDPSGYNEQFF
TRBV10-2 CASSGLAGTYEQYF
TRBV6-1 CASSEAIRAHEQYF
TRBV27 CASSFSGTFNYGYTF
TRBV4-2 CASSQGGEGNTIYF
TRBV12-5 CASGLVLGGRGNEQFF
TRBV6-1 CASKDPPGDIQYF
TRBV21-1 CASSTTLGGCGNTIYF